This T cell receptor (beta chain) was observed in a study of blood T cell repertoires in COVID-19. Sequencing used immunoSEQ multiplex PCR; TCRdb keeps in-frame clones, though not all of them. Among 200,000 to 250,000 clones, approximately 90% were seen once, and the ten largest hold 12%. The CDR3 runs to 12 residues. With 6 bases removed from V and 9 bases from J, the gap between germline ends came to 14 bases. V gene TRBV12-3 or TRBV12-4 combines with J gene TRBJ1-2, with D unresolved. Material: peripheral blood. The TCR originated in a woman under 30 who had recovered from COVID-19. The chain's CDR3 is CASSQLMVRYTF. CDR3 DNA sequence: TGTGCCAGCAGCCAACTTATGGTGCGCTACACCTTC.